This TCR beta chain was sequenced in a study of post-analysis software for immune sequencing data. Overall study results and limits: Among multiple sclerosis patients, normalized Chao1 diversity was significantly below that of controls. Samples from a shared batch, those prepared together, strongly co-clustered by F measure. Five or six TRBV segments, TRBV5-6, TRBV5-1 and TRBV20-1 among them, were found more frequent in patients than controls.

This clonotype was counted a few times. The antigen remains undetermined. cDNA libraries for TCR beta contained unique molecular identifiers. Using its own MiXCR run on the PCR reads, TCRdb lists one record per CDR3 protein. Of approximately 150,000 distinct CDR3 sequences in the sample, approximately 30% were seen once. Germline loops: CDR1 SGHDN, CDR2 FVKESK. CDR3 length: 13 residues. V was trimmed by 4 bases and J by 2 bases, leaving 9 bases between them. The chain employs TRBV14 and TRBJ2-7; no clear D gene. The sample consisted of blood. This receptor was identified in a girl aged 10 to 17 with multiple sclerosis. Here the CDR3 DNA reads TGTGCCAGCAGCCCTACACGAACCTACGAGCAGTACTTC. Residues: CASSPTRTYEQYF.